This T cell receptor (beta chain) came from a study of CD8 T cells in Susac syndrome. Study-level background: Patients with Susac syndrome were therapy-naive, taking corticosteroids, with some also receiving intravenous immunoglobulin, or taking intravenous immunoglobulin alone at the time their blood was drawn.

cDNA came from roughly 0.53 to 1 ug RNA primed by random hexamers. From the immunoSEQ multiplex PCR reads, TCRdb called clonotypes with MiXCR, one entry per CDR3 protein. The sample includes about 130,000 distinct CDR3 sequences, roughly 94% seen only once; the top ten take more than 0.15%. CDR3 length: 17 residues. Germline V gene lookup returns CDR1 MGHDK and CDR2 SYGVNS. Trimming shortened V by 0 bases and J by 3 bases, and 17 bases separated the two germline ends. This clonotype appeared once. Material for sequencing was CD8+ T cells from PBMCs. The clonotype comes from a human donor with Susac syndrome. The chain has TRBV25-1 and TRBJ1-1; TRBD1 might be the D (5 bases). The chain's CDR3 is CASSEYFGTGVDTEAFF. CDR3 bases: TGTGCCAGCAGTGAATACTTTGGAACGGGGGTGGACACTGAAGCTTTCTTT.